This T cell receptor beta chain came from a study of blood T cell repertoires in COVID-19. Study as a whole: T cells, B-cell-depleted T cells, or PBMCs supplied cDNA or gDNA.

Germline CDR1 SGHAT, CDR2 FQNNGV. V was pared by 1 base and J by 2 bases, with 3 bases of the junction left unmatched. The CDR3 is 15 amino acids. The method was immunoSEQ multiplex PCR; TCRdb's version includes in-frame clones alone and lacks a portion of them. The sample consists of around 240,000 clones, roughly 84% of them appearing once. The clonotype was recovered from a woman in her thirties or forties who had recovered from COVID-19. This chain uses TRBV11-2 with TRBJ2-5; TRBD1 matches at 8 bases. Sequenced sample: peripheral blood. The CDR3 sequence is CASSLGQGHQETQYF. The CDR3 DNA is TGTGCCAGCAGCTTAGGACAGGGGCATCAAGAGACCCAGTACTTC.